The rows below give T cell receptor beta chains drawn from one sample of a study of blood T cells in healthy people across ages. One entry per CDR3 protein, called by TCRdb with MiXCR from the 5' RACE reads. The data show about 1.7 million distinct CDR3 sequences, 28% seen once. The specimen was blood. Receptors originate from a young woman in good health. CDR3s include the opening cysteine and the closing phenylalanine or tryptophan. A D gene is named only where the DNA matches it firmly. Only some rows state a clone size, as once, few, many or a class for expanded clones.

d_gene: -
abundance: few
j_gene: TRBJ1-1
v_gene: TRBV12-3/TRBV12-4
CDR3aa: CASSLGLANTEAFF
CDR3nt: TGTGCCAGCAGTTTAGGGCTGGCGAACACTGAAGCTTTCTTT

d_gene: -
abundance: few
j_gene: TRBJ2-3
v_gene: TRBV12-3/TRBV12-4
CDR3aa: CASCLEVDSTDTQYF
CDR3nt: TGTGCCAGCTGCCTGGAGGTGGATAGCACAGATACGCAGTATTTT

d_gene: TRBD1
abundance: -
j_gene: TRBJ2-3
v_gene: TRBV7-3
CDR3aa: CASSPRQGAPDTQYF
CDR3nt: TGTGCCAGCAGCCCTCGACAGGGGGCACCAGATACGCAGTATTTT

d_gene: TRBD2
abundance: -
j_gene: TRBJ2-7
v_gene: TRBV3-1
CDR3aa: CANSPALAASYNEQYF
CDR3nt: TGTGCCAACAGCCCCGCCCTAGCGGCGTCCTACAATGAGCAGTACTTC

d_gene: -
abundance: many
j_gene: TRBJ2-6
v_gene: TRBV10-3
CDR3aa: CAISESYGSGANVLTF
CDR3nt: TGTGCCATCAGTGAGTCTTACGGCTCTGGGGCCAACGTCCTGACTTTC

d_gene: TRBD2
abundance: many
j_gene: TRBJ2-3
v_gene: TRBV11-2
CDR3aa: CASSLVAGGSTDTQYF
CDR3nt: TGTGCCAGCAGCTTAGTAGCGGGGGGATCGACAGATACGCAGTATTTT

d_gene: TRBD2
abundance: -
j_gene: TRBJ2-7
v_gene: TRBV20-1
CDR3aa: CSARTSASSYEQYF
CDR3nt: TGCAGTGCTAGGACTAGCGCTAGCTCCTACGAGCAGTACTTC

d_gene: -
abundance: many
j_gene: TRBJ2-1
v_gene: TRBV29-1
CDR3aa: CSVVERLVNNEQFF
CDR3nt: TGCAGCGTTGTCGAAAGACTCGTTAACAATGAGCAGTTCTTC

d_gene: -
abundance: -
j_gene: TRBJ2-5
v_gene: TRBV7-6
CDR3aa: CASSLYMETQYF
CDR3nt: TGTGCCAGCAGCTTATACATGGAGACCCAGTACTTC

d_gene: -
abundance: few
j_gene: TRBJ2-4
v_gene: TRBV12-3/TRBV12-4
CDR3aa: CASSLNAAPVQYF
CDR3nt: TGTGCCAGCAGCCTCAACGCAGCCCCCGTGCAGTACTTC

d_gene: -
abundance: -
j_gene: TRBJ2-5
v_gene: TRBV12-5
CDR3aa: CASGLVPFLAEETQYF
CDR3nt: TGTGCTAGTGGTTTGGTACCCTTCCTAGCAGAAGAGACCCAGTACTTC

d_gene: -
abundance: -
j_gene: TRBJ2-7
v_gene: TRBV7-8
CDR3aa: CASSSGTQSFGQYF
CDR3nt: TGTGCCAGCAGCTCCGGGACCCAATCTTTTGGGCAGTACTTC

d_gene: -
abundance: -
j_gene: TRBJ2-1
v_gene: TRBV30
CDR3aa: CAWSVLRANEQFF
CDR3nt: TGTGCCTGGAGTGTACTAAGAGCCAATGAGCAGTTCTTC

d_gene: TRBD1
abundance: -
j_gene: TRBJ1-2
v_gene: TRBV28
CDR3aa: CASSLLGQGRNYGYTF
CDR3nt: TGTGCCAGCAGTTTATTAGGACAGGGCCGTAACTATGGCTACACCTTC

d_gene: -
abundance: -
j_gene: TRBJ2-7
v_gene: TRBV7-9
CDR3aa: CASSPFIGNEQYF
CDR3nt: TGTGCCAGCAGCCCCTTCATAGGCAACGAGCAGTACTTC

d_gene: TRBD2
abundance: -
j_gene: TRBJ2-1
v_gene: TRBV7-2
CDR3aa: CASSLWGGSSYNEQFF
CDR3nt: TGTGCCAGCAGCTTATGGGGGGGAAGCTCCTACAATGAGCAGTTCTTC

d_gene: -
abundance: many
j_gene: TRBJ2-7
v_gene: TRBV10-3
CDR3aa: CAISVGTSLGEQYF
CDR3nt: TGTGCCATCAGTGTTGGGACTTCCCTCGGGGAGCAGTACTTC

d_gene: -
abundance: once
j_gene: TRBJ2-1
v_gene: TRBV6-5
CDR3aa: CASSYARGDEQFF
CDR3nt: TGTGCCAGCAGTTACGCCCGGGGAGATGAGCAGTTCTTC

d_gene: TRBD1
abundance: -
j_gene: TRBJ2-1
v_gene: TRBV3-1
CDR3aa: CASSHIPGQGMIEQFF
CDR3nt: TGTGCCAGCAGCCACATTCCGGGACAGGGAATGATTGAGCAGTTCTTC

d_gene: -
abundance: many
j_gene: TRBJ2-6
v_gene: TRBV9
CDR3aa: CASSVDSALPGANVLTF
CDR3nt: TGTGCCAGCAGCGTAGATTCTGCCCTCCCTGGGGCCAACGTCCTGACTTTC

d_gene: TRBD1
abundance: few
j_gene: TRBJ1-1
v_gene: TRBV27
CDR3aa: CASWTGTMNTEAFF
CDR3nt: TGTGCCAGCTGGACAGGGACCATGAACACTGAAGCTTTCTTT

d_gene: -
abundance: few
j_gene: TRBJ1-1
v_gene: TRBV20-1
CDR3aa: CSASDYRTNTEAFF
CDR3nt: TGCAGTGCTAGCGATTACAGGACCAACACTGAAGCTTTCTTT

d_gene: TRBD2
abundance: few
j_gene: TRBJ2-3
v_gene: TRBV20-1
CDR3aa: CSARVGGRGAYTQYF
CDR3nt: TGCAGTGCTAGAGTCGGCGGGAGGGGCGCGTATACGCAGTATTTT

d_gene: -
abundance: many
j_gene: TRBJ2-1
v_gene: TRBV5-1
CDR3aa: CASSSDYNEQFF
CDR3nt: TGTGCCAGCAGCTCCGACTACAATGAGCAGTTCTTC

d_gene: TRBD2
abundance: -
j_gene: TRBJ2-5
v_gene: TRBV20-1
CDR3aa: CSASLTSGGWKTQYF
CDR3nt: TGCAGTGCTTCCCTAACTAGCGGGGGGTGGAAGACCCAGTACTTC

d_gene: -
abundance: -
j_gene: TRBJ1-5
v_gene: TRBV20-1
CDR3aa: CSASLIGYGQPQHF
CDR3nt: TGCAGTGCTAGTTTGATAGGGTATGGTCAGCCCCAGCATTTT

d_gene: -
abundance: -
j_gene: TRBJ1-5
v_gene: TRBV28
CDR3aa: CASISIKSNQPQHF
CDR3nt: TGTGCCAGCATTTCCATAAAGAGCAATCAGCCCCAGCATTTT

d_gene: TRBD1
abundance: -
j_gene: TRBJ2-3
v_gene: TRBV27
CDR3aa: CASTTQRQGRDTQYF
CDR3nt: TGTGCCAGCACCACTCAAAGACAGGGGCGGGATACGCAGTATTTT

d_gene: -
abundance: -
j_gene: TRBJ2-7
v_gene: TRBV4-1
CDR3aa: CASSLQPLSHEQYF
CDR3nt: TGCGCCAGCAGCTTACAACCCCTATCCCACGAGCAGTACTTC

d_gene: -
abundance: -
j_gene: TRBJ2-2
v_gene: TRBV20-1
CDR3aa: CSARDGRTANTGELFF
CDR3nt: TGCAGTGCTAGAGATGGTAGGACGGCGAACACCGGGGAGCTGTTTTTT

d_gene: -
abundance: many
j_gene: TRBJ2-7
v_gene: TRBV6-5
CDR3aa: CASSFSPEGEQYF
CDR3nt: TGTGCCAGCAGTTTCTCCCCAGAGGGCGAGCAGTACTTC

d_gene: -
abundance: few
j_gene: TRBJ2-1
v_gene: TRBV15
CDR3aa: CATSRASMAEQFF
CDR3nt: TGTGCCACCAGCAGAGCGTCGATGGCTGAGCAGTTCTTC

d_gene: TRBD2
abundance: many
j_gene: TRBJ2-7
v_gene: TRBV2
CDR3aa: CASIPSAGSSYEQYF
CDR3nt: TGTGCCAGCATTCCCTCAGCGGGGAGCTCCTACGAGCAGTACTTC

d_gene: TRBD2
abundance: many
j_gene: TRBJ2-3
v_gene: TRBV20-1
CDR3aa: CSARNPGGTDTQYF
CDR3nt: TGCAGTGCTAGGAACCCCGGGGGGACAGATACGCAGTATTTT